This is a list of T cell receptor beta chains from one sample in a study of cytomegalovirus exposure and HLA in healthy donors. Here immunoSEQ multiplex PCR was the method, and the copy in TCRdb shows in-frame clones only, minus some. The table has roughly 150,000 clones, about 89% seen once. The source material was PBMCs. Receptors were obtained from a woman younger than 30 in good health and CMV-seropositive. Each CDR3 is given with its conserved first and last residue. Each record gives: D gene, J gene, V gene, clone size, CDR3 length, CDR3 DNA, CDR3 protein. A D gene is named only where the DNA matches it firmly. Clone size is given for some rows only: seen once, a few or many times, or a class if the clone is expanded.

TRBD2	TRBJ2-3	TRBV5-4	once	15	TGTGCCAGCAGCCAAGAAGCGGGAGGGCCAGATACGCAGTATTTT	CASSQEAGGPDTQYF
TRBD2	TRBJ2-2	TRBV9	NA	18	TGTGCCAGCAGCGCACTTGGACTAGCGGGAGGGCACACCGGGGAGCTGTTTTTT	CASSALGLAGGHTGELFF
TRBD2	TRBJ2-1	TRBV30	NA	15	TGTGCCTGGAGTGCGCTAGCGGGAGTAGGCAATGAGCAGTTCTTC	CAWSALAGVGNEQFF
TRBD1	TRBJ2-7	TRBV4-2	NA	15	TGTGCCAGCAGCCAAGAACGGGACAGCTCCTACGAGCAGTACTTC	CASSQERDSSYEQYF
NA	TRBJ2-2	TRBV30	NA	13	TGTGCCTGGAGTGTAAATAAGCCGGGGGAGCTGTTTTTT	CAWSVNKPGELFF
TRBD2	TRBJ2-7	TRBV7-2	NA	16	TGTGCCAGCAGCCAGACCACTAGCGGGAGGGCCTACGAGCAGTACTTC	CASSQTTSGRAYEQYF
NA	TRBJ1-5	TRBV15	NA	15	TGTGCCACCAGCAGAGATCGGCAGGATTATCAGCCCCAGCATTTT	CATSRDRQDYQPQHF
NA	TRBJ1-1	TRBV7-7	NA	13	TGTGCTAGCAGCCAAGACAGGAACACTGAAGCTTTCTTT	CASSQDRNTEAFF
TRBD1	TRBJ2-7	TRBV30	NA	14	TGTGCCTGGAATTTTGGGACAGGGCACTACGAGCAGTACTTC	CAWNFGTGHYEQYF
TRBD2	TRBJ2-3	TRBV5-1	NA	14	TGCGCCAGCGGACTAGCGGGTTTCACAGATACGCAGTATTTT	CASGLAGFTDTQYF
TRBD2	TRBJ2-1	TRBV10-3	NA	15	TGTGCCATCAGCCGACTAGCGGGCTCCTACAATGAGCAGTTCTTC	CAISRLAGSYNEQFF
NA	TRBJ2-4	TRBV6-5	NA	11	TGTGCCACCCTAGCCAAAAACATTCAGTACTTC	CATLAKNIQYF
NA	TRBJ1-1	TRBV6-5	NA	16	TGTGCCAGCAGTTACGTGCCAGGCTTCTCGAACACTGAAGCTTTCTTT	CASSYVPGFSNTEAFF
TRBD1	TRBJ2-1	TRBV5-1	NA	12	TGCGCCAGCAGCCGGGACAGGGATGAGCAGTTCTTC	CASSRDRDEQFF
NA	TRBJ2-1	TRBV6-1	NA	14	TGTGCCAGCAGTGAACCTTACAGGTACAATGAGCAGTTCTTC	CASSEPYRYNEQFF
TRBD1	TRBJ2-3	TRBV11-3	NA	15	TGTGCCAGCAGCTTAGCGGGACAGGGCTCAGATACGCAGTATTTT	CASSLAGQGSDTQYF
TRBD2	TRBJ2-2	TRBV27	NA	18	TGTGCCAGCAGTTTATGGGCTAGCGGGAGGGATAACACCGGGGAGCTGTTTTTT	CASSLWASGRDNTGELFF
TRBD2	TRBJ2-3	TRBV7-8	NA	19	TGTGCCAGCAGCTCAGTGCCAGCGGGGGCGATCAGTAGTACAGATACGCAGTATTTT	CASSSVPAGAISSTDTQYF
NA	TRBJ1-5	TRBV19	NA	15	TGTGCCAGTAGTATCTACAGGGATGGCAATCAGCCCCAGCATTTT	CASSIYRDGNQPQHF
NA	TRBJ2-7	TRBV27	NA	19	TGTGCCAGCAGTTTATCGCCTAATTCCCTCCAGCAGGGTGTCTACGAGCAGTACTTC	CASSLSPNSLQQGVYEQYF
TRBD1	TRBJ1-2	TRBV30	NA	14	TGTGCCTGGGGAAGGGGACAGGCTAACTATGGCTACACCTTC	CAWGRGQANYGYTF
TRBD2	TRBJ2-7	TRBV11-3	NA	19	TGTGCCAGCAGCTTAGCAGGGCGCGGACTAGCGGTTATCTCCTACGAGCAGTACTTC	CASSLAGRGLAVISYEQYF
NA	TRBJ2-5	TRBV2	NA	15	TGTGCCAGCAGTGAAGTCCACACCCAGGGGGAGACCCAGTACTTC	CASSEVHTQGETQYF
TRBD2	TRBJ2-2	TRBV28	NA	16	TGTGCCAGCAGTTTACGGCTAGCGGGAGCCAGCGGGGAGCTGTTTTTT	CASSLRLAGASGELFF
NA	TRBJ1-1	TRBV5-1	once	15	TGCGCCAGCAGTTTAGACAGAGCCTCGAACACTGAAGCTTTCTTT	CASSLDRASNTEAFF
TRBD2	TRBJ2-3	TRBV5-6	NA	16	TGTGCCAGCAGCATCCCGGGACTAGCGGGGACAGATACGCAGTATTTT	CASSIPGLAGTDTQYF
TRBD2	TRBJ2-1	TRBV4-3	NA	16	TGCGCCAGCAGCCCCAACCGGGACTACTATTACAATGAGCAGTTCTTC	CASSPNRDYYYNEQFF
NA	TRBJ2-3	TRBV10-3	NA	12	TGTGCCATCAGGGACTCCACAGATACGCAGTATTTT	CAIRDSTDTQYF
TRBD2	TRBJ2-1	TRBV7-9	NA	15	TGTGCCAGCAGCTTTACGACTAGCAAGGGCAATGAGCAGTTCTTC	CASSFTTSKGNEQFF
NA	TRBJ1-2	TRBV10-3	NA	14	TGTGCCATCAGTGAGCCGGGGATAGACTATGGCTACACCTTC	CAISEPGIDYGYTF
NA	TRBJ2-2	TRBV5-4	NA	15	TGTGCCAGCAGCTTGTCGAGAGCCCTGGAGGGGGAGCTGTTTTTT	CASSLSRALEGELFF
TRBD2	TRBJ2-2	TRBV28	NA	16	TGTGCCAGCCGACTAGCGGGAGTACCGCACACCGGGGAGCTGTTTTTT	CASRLAGVPHTGELFF
TRBD1	TRBJ1-1	TRBV6-5	NA	13	TGTGCCAGCGGGACAGGGTCTTTCGCTGAAGCTTTCTTT	CASGTGSFAEAFF
NA	TRBJ1-4	TRBV27	NA	19	TGTGCCAGCAGTTTAGGGGTGCTAGAGGGGAGGGTTCTCTGCGAAAAACTGTTTTTT	CASSLGVLEGRVLCEKLFF
NA	TRBJ2-1	TRBV7-8	NA	16	TGTGCCAGCAGCCTTACCCCGGAGGGGCAGGCCAATGAGCAGTTCTTC	CASSLTPEGQANEQFF
TRBD2	TRBJ2-1	TRBV7-3	NA	16	TGTGCCAGCAGCCCCTCGGGACTAGCGGGAGCCAATGAGCAGTTCTTC	CASSPSGLAGANEQFF
NA	TRBJ2-7	TRBV2	NA	13	TGTGCCAGCAGTGCTGGCCCAGCAGGCGAGCAGTACTTC	CASSAGPAGEQYF
TRBD1	TRBJ2-2	TRBV10-3	NA	17	TGTGCCATCAGCCGTCCCGGGACAGGTACGAACACCGGGGAGCTGTTTTTT	CAISRPGTGTNTGELFF
NA	TRBJ2-2	TRBV28	NA	15	TGTGCCAGCAGTTTACGAGAGCAGGGAACCGGGGAGCTGTTTTTT	CASSLREQGTGELFF
NA	TRBJ1-4	TRBV4-1	NA	16	TGCGCCAGCAGCCCAGCTAAGGACAGCTTCGGGGAAAAACTGTTTTTT	CASSPAKDSFGEKLFF
TRBD1	TRBJ1-4	TRBV10-3	NA	21	TGTGCCATCAGTGAGTCGGGGCCAACAGGGGGTCAGCGATTGCCTCTTGAAAAACTGTTTTTT	CAISESGPTGGQRLPLEKLFF
TRBD1	TRBJ2-3	TRBV6-1	NA	15	TGTGCCAGCAGTGACAGGGGGCGCGGATCAGATACGCAGTATTTT	CASSDRGRGSDTQYF
TRBD1	TRBJ1-4	TRBV27	NA	15	TGTGCCAGCAGTCGTCTTGGGGACAGGGTTGTAAAACTGTTTTTT	CASSRLGDRVVKLFF
TRBD2	TRBJ2-3	TRBV6-5	once	13	TGTGCCAGCAGTTTGCCGGGAGGAGATACGCAGTATTTT	CASSLPGGDTQYF
TRBD2	TRBJ2-1	TRBV18	NA	14	TGTGCCAGCTCACCCCCGGGAGGGAACAATGAGCAGTTCTTC	CASSPPGGNNEQFF
NA	TRBJ2-3	TRBV10-2	NA	14	TGCGCCAGCAGTGAGGCAGGGGTCACAGATACGCAGTATTTT	CASSEAGVTDTQYF
NA	TRBJ2-7	TRBV30	NA	17	TGTGCCTGGAATCCAATAGATTGGGGCAAAATCGGGTACGAGCAGTACTTC	CAWNPIDWGKIGYEQYF
TRBD1	TRBJ2-7	TRBV28	NA	17	TGTGCCAGCAGTTCCCCGGGACAGGGCCTAAGCTCCTACGAGCAGTACTTC	CASSSPGQGLSSYEQYF
NA	TRBJ1-5	TRBV7-9	NA	12	TGTGCCAGCAGCTTAGGCAGTCAGCCCCAGCATTTT	CASSLGSQPQHF
TRBD2	TRBJ2-5	TRBV11-1	NA	17	TGTGCCAGCAGCCCACTTGGGCTAGCGGGAGAGGCTGAGACCCAGTACTTC	CASSPLGLAGEAETQYF
NA	TRBJ2-2	TRBV7-2	NA	15	TGTGCCAGCAGCCCGCGGACGGGATATACCGGGGAGCTGTTTTTT	CASSPRTGYTGELFF
TRBD2	TRBJ2-1	TRBV11-2	NA	14	TGTGCCAGCAGCTTCCAAGGACTAGCCAGTGAGCAGTTCTTC	CASSFQGLASEQFF
TRBD2	TRBJ2-1	TRBV27	NA	14	TGTGCCAGCAGTTTTCAACTAGCGGACAATGAGCAGTTCTTC	CASSFQLADNEQFF
NA	TRBJ2-4	TRBV19	NA	14	TGTGCCAGCGGACAGGCGGGGACCAAAAACATTCAGTACTTC	CASGQAGTKNIQYF
NA	TRBJ1-4	TRBV5-1	NA	16	TGCGCCAGCAGCCACGTCAACCCTGCGGGTAATGAAAAACTGTTTTTT	CASSHVNPAGNEKLFF
TRBD1	TRBJ1-1	TRBV9	NA	16	TGTGCCAGCAGCCCGAGGGACAGGATAATGAACACTGAAGCTTTCTTT	CASSPRDRIMNTEAFF